This entry lists 18 T cell receptor beta chains sequenced from one sample in a study of neurological immune-mediated disorders. Time point here: longitudinal time-point 1 (baseline). TCRdb called the 5' RACE reads again in MiXCR, with one record for every CDR3 protein. The sample has around 71,000 distinct CDR3 sequences; roughly 15% are singletons. The sequenced material came from PBMCs. The receptors were gathered from a female donor with HTLV-1-associated myelopathy (HAM/TSP).

In its sample, this clonotype was seen many times. The CDR3 loop reads CASSSETSMNTEAFF. The CDR3 nucleotides are TGCGCCAGCAGCTCCGAGACGTCCATGAACACTGAAGCTTTCTTT. The chain recombines TRBV5-1 with TRBJ1-1; D is unclear. Germline CDR1 and CDR2: SGHRS and YFSETQ. V was clipped by 3 bases and J by 0 bases, with 12 bases between them. This CDR3 has 15 amino acids.

This clonotype was detected ten times or more. The chain employs TRBV7-8 and TRBJ1-3; D may be TRBD1 (5 bases). CDR1 is SGHVS and CDR2 is FQNEAQ in the germline V gene. Trimming removed 1 base from V and 0 bases from J, with 7 bases in between. The CDR3 is made up of 15 amino acids. The CDR3 DNA is TGTGCCAGCAGCTTAGAAGGGGTCTCTGGAAACACCATATATTTT. Protein product: CASSLEGVSGNTIYF. The whole variable domain, filled in from reference TRBV7-8 and TRBJ1-3, reads GAGVSQSPRYKVAKRGQDVALRCDPISGHVSLFWYQQALGQGPEFLTYFQNEAQLDKSGLPSDRFFAERPEGSVSTLKIQRTQQEDSAVYLCASSLEGVSGNTIYFGEGSWLTVV.

This clonotype has only a few counts. The chain couples TRBV28 to TRBJ2-3; tentatively, D is TRBD1 or TRBD2 (6 bases each). The germline gives CDR1 MDHEN, CDR2 SYDVKM. Trimming cost V 4 bases and J 3 bases, with 14 bases left between them. The CDR3 loop spans 15 amino acids. CDR3 nucleotide sequence: TGTGCCAGCAGTTCCGCCGGGGGCAGAACAGATACGCAGTATTTT. Amino acids: CASSSAGGRTDTQYF.

The chain couples TRBV7-3 to TRBJ2-1; TRBD2 aligns across 11 bases. V dropped 5 bases and J dropped 2; count of bases not matched to a gene: 2. The germline gives CDR1 SGHTA, CDR2 FQGTGA. This CDR3 contains 15 residues. The CDR3 loop reads CASSPLAGAYNEQFF. CDR3 in DNA: TGTGCCAGCAGCCCACTAGCGGGGGCCTACAATGAGCAGTTCTTC.

This clonotype was detected only once. This chain connects TRBV5-1 to TRBJ2-5; D is unclear. The CDR3 runs to 15 residues. V lost 3 bases and J 4 bases, leaving 16 bases between the germline ends. Germline V gives CDR1 SGHRS, CDR2 YFSETQ. CDR3 in amino acids: CASSSFGQSRETQYF. The CDR3 DNA reads TGCGCCAGCAGCTCCTTTGGTCAGTCTCGAGAGACCCAGTACTTC.

This clonotype was seen ten or more times. The chain has TRBV7-2 and TRBJ2-5; 9 bases map to TRBD1. The CDR3 length is 14 residues. J lost 5 bases, V lost 4 bases, and 5 bases had no gene match. CDR1 and CDR2 (germline): SGHTA, FQGNSA. The DNA for the CDR3 is TGTGCCAGCAGCTCTAACAGGGGGCGCGAGACCCAGTACTTC. Translated: CASSSNRGRETQYF.

This clonotype appeared a few times. The V and J genes are TRBV3-1 and TRBJ2-7, with 7 bases fitting TRBD1. Germline V gene data show CDR1 as LGHDT and CDR2 as YNNKEL (reference sequence). The CDR3 contains 12 residues. V lost 4 bases, J lost 12 bases, and 9 bases stayed unmatched. The CDR3 loop reads CASSPTQGQTYF. The CDR3 DNA sequence: TGTGCCAGCAGCCCTACGCAGGGACAGACGTACTTC.

This clonotype was detected ten times or more. The gene calls are TRBV3-1 and TRBJ2-2; TRBD2 agrees at 7 bases. V was pared by 5 bases and J by 5 bases, with 2 bases of the junction left unmatched. Germline V gene data show CDR1 as LGHDT and CDR2 as YNNKEL (reference sequence). The CDR3 has 13 amino acids. The CDR3 sequence: CASSSGGTGELFF. CDR3 nucleotides: TGTGCCAGCAGCTCCGGGGGGACCGGGGAGCTGTTTTTT.

The V gene is TRBV11-2, the J gene TRBJ2-1, with D unresolved. Germline lookup yields CDR1 SGHAT and CDR2 FQNNGV. This CDR3 has 15 amino acids. The V and J ends lost 1 base and 5 bases respectively, with 12 bases between them. CDR3: CASSLVAAGHNEQFF. CDR3 DNA sequence: TGTGCCAGCAGCTTAGTGGCGGCCGGTCACAATGAGCAGTTCTTC.

J is TRBJ2-5 and V is TRBV7-9; perhaps TRBD1 as D (6 bases). This CDR3 is 14 amino acids long. Trimming cost V 4 bases and J 2 bases, with 11 bases left between them. Looked up from germline, CDR1 is SEHNR and CDR2 is FQNEAQ (reference sequence). The chain's CDR3 is CASSSDRSQETQYF. As DNA, the CDR3 is TGTGCCAGCAGCTCCGACAGGTCTCAAGAGACCCAGTACTTC.

The sample holds a few counts of this clonotype. The rearrangement uses TRBV5-1 and TRBJ1-2; no definite D call. The length of the CDR3 is 14 residues. V was pared by 2 bases and J by 1 base, with 9 bases between. CDR1 SGHRS and CDR2 YFSETQ come from the germline V gene. The CDR3 DNA sequence: TGCGCCAGCAGCTTTTCAGAGAGTAACTATGGCTACACCTTC. This sequence encodes CASSFSESNYGYTF. Supplemented by reference TRBV5-1 and TRBJ1-2, the full variable domain reads KAGVTQTPRYLIKTRGQQVTLSCSPISGHRSVSWYQQTPGQGLQFLFEYFSETQRNKGNFPGRFSGRQFSNSRSEMNVSTLELGDSALYLCASSFSESNYGYTFGSGTRLTVV.

This clonotype occurred many times. The CDR3 loop is CASSPQGRDTEAFF. The CDR3 DNA reads TGTGCCAGCTCACCACAGGGTAGAGACACTGAAGCTTTCTTT. The chain uses TRBV18 and TRBJ1-1; D ambiguous. The CDR3 extends over 14 amino acids. V lost 1 base and J 3 bases, leaving 9 bases between the germline ends. In germline, CDR1 is KGHSH, CDR2 LQKENI.

In this sample, this clonotype turned up many times. This chain joins TRBV28 and TRBJ1-6, with no clear D. Between the trimmed V and J ends, which lost 7 bases and 0 bases, there was a span of 13 bases. CDR1 is MDHEN, CDR2 SYDVKM, per germline. The CDR3 contains 16 residues. CDR3 nucleotides: TGTGCCAGCACCGTCGGCGGCAGCTCCTATAATTCACCCCTCCACTTT. Its protein product is CASTVGGSSYNSPLHF.

This clonotype was counted ten times or more. This chain connects TRBV4-1 to TRBJ2-3, with 11 bases lining up with TRBD1. The CDR3 is made up of 17 amino acids. Germline V gene sequence: CDR1 MGHRA, CDR2 YSYEKL. With 0 bases clipped from V and 6 bases from J, the junction kept 8 bases outside the gene matches. CDR3 sequence: CASSQEWDRGASDTQYF. In nucleotides, the CDR3 is TGCGCCAGCAGCCAAGAATGGGACAGGGGGGCGTCTGATACGCAGTATTTT.

This clonotype occurred many times. The junction and the germline gene differ at one end; a read error may be behind it. This chain connects TRBV12-3 or TRBV12-4 to TRBJ1-2; TRBD1 aligns across 7 bases. The CDR3 contains 12 residues. As DNA, the CDR3 is TGTGCCAGCAGCGCCCTCGGACAGGTCCTTTTCTTC. This translates into CASSALGQVLFF.

This clonotype was seen repeatedly, ten times or more. The V gene is TRBV5-1, the J gene TRBJ2-7; 10 bases agree with TRBD2. CDR1 and CDR2 (germline): SGHRS, YFSETQ. This CDR3 spans 18 amino acids. The J segment lost 2 bases and the V segment lost 0 bases, leaving 11 bases of the junction unmatched. CDR3 in amino acids: CASSLAAVAGGLTYEQYF. The CDR3 DNA reads TGCGCCAGCAGCTTGGCCGCGGTAGCGGGGGGTCTAACCTACGAGCAGTACTTC.

The sample holds many counts of this clonotype. The rearrangement links TRBV12-3 or TRBV12-4 to TRBJ2-1; perhaps TRBD1 as D (6 bases). This CDR3 comprises 13 residues. Trimming stripped 6 bases from V and 6 bases from J, with 12 bases between. In nucleotides, the CDR3 is TGTGCCAGCAGGGAAACAGGGTTCAATGAGCAGTTCTTC. It specifies CASRETGFNEQFF.

This clonotype was seen repeatedly, ten times or more. The chain carries TRBV20-1 and TRBJ1-2; 7 nucleotides match TRBD1. The V gene end was trimmed by 3 bases and the J gene end by 2 bases; junction bases not matched to a gene: 6. The V gene's germline CDR1 is DFQATT and CDR2 SNEGSKA (reference sequence). This CDR3 has 14 amino acids. The CDR3 is CSASGTVRNYGYTF. The CDR3 region has the DNA TGCAGTGCTAGTGGGACAGTGCGAAACTATGGCTACACCTTC.